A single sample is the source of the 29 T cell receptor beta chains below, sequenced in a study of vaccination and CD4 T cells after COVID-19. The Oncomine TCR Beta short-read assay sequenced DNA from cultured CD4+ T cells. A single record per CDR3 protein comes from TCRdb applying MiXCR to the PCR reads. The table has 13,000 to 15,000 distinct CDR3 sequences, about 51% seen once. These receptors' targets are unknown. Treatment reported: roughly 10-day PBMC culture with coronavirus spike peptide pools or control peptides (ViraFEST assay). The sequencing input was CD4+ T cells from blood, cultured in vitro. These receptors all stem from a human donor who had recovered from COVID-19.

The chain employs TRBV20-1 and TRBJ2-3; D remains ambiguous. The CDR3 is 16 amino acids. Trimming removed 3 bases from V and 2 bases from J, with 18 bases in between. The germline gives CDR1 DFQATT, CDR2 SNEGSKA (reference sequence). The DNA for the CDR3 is TGCAGTGCTAGCCCTGGACGGCCCTCTTTCACAGATACGCAGTATTTT. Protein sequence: CSASPGRPSFTDTQYF.

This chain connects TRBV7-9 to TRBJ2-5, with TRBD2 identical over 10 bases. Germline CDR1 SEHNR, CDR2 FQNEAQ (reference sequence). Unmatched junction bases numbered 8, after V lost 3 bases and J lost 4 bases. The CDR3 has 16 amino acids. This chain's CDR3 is CASSFAAGGAVETQYF. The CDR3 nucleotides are TGTGCCAGCAGCTTTGCAGCGGGAGGGGCAGTAGAGACCCAGTACTTC.

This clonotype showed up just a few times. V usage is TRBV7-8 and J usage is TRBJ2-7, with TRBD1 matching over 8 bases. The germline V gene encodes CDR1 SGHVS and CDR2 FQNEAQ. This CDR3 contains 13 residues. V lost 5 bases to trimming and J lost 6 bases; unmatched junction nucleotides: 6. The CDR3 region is CASSGDRPAEQYF. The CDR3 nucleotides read TGTGCCAGCAGCGGGGACAGGCCTGCCGAGCAGTACTTC. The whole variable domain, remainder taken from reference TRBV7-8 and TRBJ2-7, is GAGVSQSPRYKVAKRGQDVALRCDPISGHVSLFWYQQALGQGPEFLTYFQNEAQLDKSGLPSDRFFAERPEGSVSTLKIQRTQQEDSAVYLCASSGDRPAEQYFGPGTRLTVT.

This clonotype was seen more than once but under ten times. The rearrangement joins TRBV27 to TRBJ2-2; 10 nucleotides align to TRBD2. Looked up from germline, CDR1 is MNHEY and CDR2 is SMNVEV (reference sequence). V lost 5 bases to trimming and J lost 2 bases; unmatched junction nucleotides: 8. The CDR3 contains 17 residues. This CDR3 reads CASSVRSSGSNTGELFF. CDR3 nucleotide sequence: TGTGCCAGCAGTGTCCGATCTAGCGGGAGTAACACCGGGGAGCTGTTTTTT.

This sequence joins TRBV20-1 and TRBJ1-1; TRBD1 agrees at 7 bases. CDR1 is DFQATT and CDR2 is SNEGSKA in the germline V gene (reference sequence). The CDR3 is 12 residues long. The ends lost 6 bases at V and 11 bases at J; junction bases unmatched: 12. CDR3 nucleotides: TGCAGTGCAAAACAGGGGATGACGATCGCTTTCTTT. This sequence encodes CSAKQGMTIAFF.

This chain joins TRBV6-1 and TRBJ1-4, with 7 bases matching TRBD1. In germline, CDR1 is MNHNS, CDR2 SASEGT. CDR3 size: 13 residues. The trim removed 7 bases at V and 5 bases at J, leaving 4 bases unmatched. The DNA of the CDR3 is TGTGCCAGCACCGACAGGGAAAATGAAAAACTGTTTTTT. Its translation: CASTDRENEKLFF.

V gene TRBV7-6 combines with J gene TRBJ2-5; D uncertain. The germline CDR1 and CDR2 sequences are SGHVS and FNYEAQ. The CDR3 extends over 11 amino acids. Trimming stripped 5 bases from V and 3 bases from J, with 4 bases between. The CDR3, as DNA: TGTGCCAGCAGCCCAAAAGAGACCCAGTACTTC. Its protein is CASSPKETQYF.

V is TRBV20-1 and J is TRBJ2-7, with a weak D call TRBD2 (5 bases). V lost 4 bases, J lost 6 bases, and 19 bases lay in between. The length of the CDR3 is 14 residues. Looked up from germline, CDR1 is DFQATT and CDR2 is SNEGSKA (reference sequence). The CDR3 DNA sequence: TGCAGTGCTACCGAGGGCAGGAGAGGTCGCGAGCAGTACTTC. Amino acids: CSATEGRRGREQYF.

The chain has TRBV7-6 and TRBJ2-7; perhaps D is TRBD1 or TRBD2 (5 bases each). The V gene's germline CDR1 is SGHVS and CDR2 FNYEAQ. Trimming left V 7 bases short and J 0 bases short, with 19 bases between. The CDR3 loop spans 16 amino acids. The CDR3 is CASNPLGPRDSYEQYF. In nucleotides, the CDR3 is TGTGCCAGCAACCCTCTGGGGCCCCGGGACTCCTACGAGCAGTACTTC. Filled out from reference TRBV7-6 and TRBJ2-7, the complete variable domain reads GAGVSQSPRYKVTKRGQDVALRCDPISGHVSLYWYRQALGQGPEFLTYFNYEAQQDKSGLPNDRFSAERPEGSISTLTIQRTEQRDSAMYRCASNPLGPRDSYEQYFGPGTRLTVT.

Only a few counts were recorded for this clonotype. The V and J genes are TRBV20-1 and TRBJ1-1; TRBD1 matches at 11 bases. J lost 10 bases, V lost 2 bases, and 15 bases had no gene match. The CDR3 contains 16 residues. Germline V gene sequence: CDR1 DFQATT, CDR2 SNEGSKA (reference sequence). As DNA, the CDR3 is TGCAGTGCTAGACCAAGTACTAGGACAGGGGGCAGGGGAGCTTTCTTT. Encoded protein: CSARPSTRTGGRGAFF.

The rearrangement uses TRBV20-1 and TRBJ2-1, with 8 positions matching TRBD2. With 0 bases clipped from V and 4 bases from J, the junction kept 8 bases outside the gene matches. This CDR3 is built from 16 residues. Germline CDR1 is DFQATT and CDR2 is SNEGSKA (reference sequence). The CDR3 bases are TGCAGTGCTAGAGATGGGAGCGGGAGACGGTACAATGAGCAGTTCTTC. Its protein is CSARDGSGRRYNEQFF.

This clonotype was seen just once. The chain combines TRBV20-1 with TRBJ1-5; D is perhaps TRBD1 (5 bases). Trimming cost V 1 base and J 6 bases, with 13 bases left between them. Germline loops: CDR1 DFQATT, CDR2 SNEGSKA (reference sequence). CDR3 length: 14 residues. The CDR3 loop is CSARGDRAAQPQHF. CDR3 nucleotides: TGCAGTGCTAGAGGCGACAGAGCAGCTCAGCCCCAGCATTTT.

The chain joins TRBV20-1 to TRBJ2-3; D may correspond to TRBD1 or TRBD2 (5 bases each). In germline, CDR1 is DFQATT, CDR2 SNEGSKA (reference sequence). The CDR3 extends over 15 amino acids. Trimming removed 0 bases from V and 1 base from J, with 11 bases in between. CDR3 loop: CSARDLGRRTDTQYF. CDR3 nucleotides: TGCAGTGCTAGAGATCTGGGACGCCGCACAGATACGCAGTATTTT.

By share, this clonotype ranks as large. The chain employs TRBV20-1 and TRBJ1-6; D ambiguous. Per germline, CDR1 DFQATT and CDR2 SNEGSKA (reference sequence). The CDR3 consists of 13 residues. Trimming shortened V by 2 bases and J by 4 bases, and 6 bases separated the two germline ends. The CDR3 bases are TGCAGTGCTAGAACGCAGTATAATTCACCCCTCCACTTT. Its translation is CSARTQYNSPLHF.

The CDR3 sequence: CASSLEWDQPQHF. In nucleotides, the CDR3 is TGTGCCAGCAGCTTAGAGTGGGATCAGCCCCAGCATTTT. The chain combines TRBV7-2 with TRBJ1-5; D is undetermined. The germline V and J ends were trimmed by 1 base and 5 bases, with 6 bases remaining between them. The CDR3 consists of 13 residues. Per the germline V gene, CDR1 is SGHTA and CDR2 is FQGNSA. The whole variable domain, filled in from reference TRBV7-2 and TRBJ1-5, reads GAGVSQSPSNKVTEKGKDVELRCDPISGHTALYWYRQSLGQGLEFLIYFQGNSAPDKSGLPSDRFSAERTGGSVSTLTIQRTQQEDSAVYLCASSLEWDQPQHFGDGTRLSIL.

The CDR3, as DNA: TGTGCCAGCAGCTACGGAGGGACAGGGGAGACCGGGGAGCTGTTTTTT. Residues: CASSYGGTGETGELFF. The chain has TRBV7-3 and TRBJ2-2, with TRBD1 matching 10 bases. CDR3 length: 16 amino acids. Germline loops: CDR1 SGHTA, CDR2 FQGTGA. V lost 4 bases and J lost 5; bases outside the gene matches: 7.

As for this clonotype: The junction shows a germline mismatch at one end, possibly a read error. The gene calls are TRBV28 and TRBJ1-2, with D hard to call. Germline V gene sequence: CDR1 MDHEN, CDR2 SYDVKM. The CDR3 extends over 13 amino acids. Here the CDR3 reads CASSITNLGSLLF. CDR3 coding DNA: TGTGCCAGCAGTATTACCAATCTGGGCAGTCTACTCTTC.

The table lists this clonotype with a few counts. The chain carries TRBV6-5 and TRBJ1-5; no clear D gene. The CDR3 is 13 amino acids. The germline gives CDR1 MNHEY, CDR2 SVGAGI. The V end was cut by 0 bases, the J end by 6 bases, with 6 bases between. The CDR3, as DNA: TGTGCCAGCAGTTACTCGTGGCGTCAGCCCCAGCATTTT. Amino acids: CASSYSWRQPQHF.

CDR3 residues: CASSLSNRGFYGYTF. CDR3 coding DNA: TGTGCCAGCAGTTTATCGAACAGGGGGTTCTATGGCTACACCTTC. The chain recombines TRBV27 with TRBJ1-2, with 8 positions matching TRBD1. The junction had 4 bases not matched to a gene; V was cut back by 0 bases and J by 4 bases. Germline V gene sequence: CDR1 MNHEY, CDR2 SMNVEV (reference sequence). The CDR3 runs 15 residues.

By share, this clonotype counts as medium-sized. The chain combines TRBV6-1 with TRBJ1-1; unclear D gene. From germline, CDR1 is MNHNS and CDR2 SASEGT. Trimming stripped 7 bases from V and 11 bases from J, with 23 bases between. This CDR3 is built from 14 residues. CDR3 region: CASISLPRVGNAFF. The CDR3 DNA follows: TGTGCCAGCATATCTCTCCCGAGGGTGGGGAATGCTTTCTTT.

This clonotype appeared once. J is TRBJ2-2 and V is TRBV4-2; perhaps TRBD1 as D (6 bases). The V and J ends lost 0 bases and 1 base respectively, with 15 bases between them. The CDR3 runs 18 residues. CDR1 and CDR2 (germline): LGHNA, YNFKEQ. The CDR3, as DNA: TGTGCCAGCAGCCAAGATCCCAGGGGTGCCAAGAACACCGGGGAGCTGTTTTTT. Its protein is CASSQDPRGAKNTGELFF.

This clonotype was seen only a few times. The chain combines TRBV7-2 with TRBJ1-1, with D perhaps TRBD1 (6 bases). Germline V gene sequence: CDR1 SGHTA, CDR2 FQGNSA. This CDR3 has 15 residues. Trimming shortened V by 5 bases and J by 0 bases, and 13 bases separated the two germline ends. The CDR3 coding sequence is TGTGCCAGCAGCCCGTGGACAGATATGAACACTGAAGCTTTCTTT. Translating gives CASSPWTDMNTEAFF.

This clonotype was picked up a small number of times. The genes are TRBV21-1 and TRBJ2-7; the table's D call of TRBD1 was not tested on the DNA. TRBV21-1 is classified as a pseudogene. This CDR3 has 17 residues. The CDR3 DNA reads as TGTGCCAGCAGCAAAGTAAGGATAGGGCGCCGGGGCCACGAGCAGTACTTC. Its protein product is CASSKVRIGRRGHEQYF.

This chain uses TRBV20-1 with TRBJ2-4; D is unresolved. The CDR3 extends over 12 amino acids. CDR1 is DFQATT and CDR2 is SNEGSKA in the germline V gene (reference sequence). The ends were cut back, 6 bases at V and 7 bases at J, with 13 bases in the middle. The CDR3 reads CSAQLTGNIQYF. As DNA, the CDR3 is TGCAGTGCCCAGCTCACCGGGAACATTCAGTACTTC.

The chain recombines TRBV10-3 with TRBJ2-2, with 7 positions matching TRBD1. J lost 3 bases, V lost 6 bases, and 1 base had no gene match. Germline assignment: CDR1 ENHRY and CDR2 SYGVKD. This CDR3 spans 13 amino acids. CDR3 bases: TGTGCCATCAGAGGACAGGACACCGGGGAGCTGTTTTTT. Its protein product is CAIRGQDTGELFF.

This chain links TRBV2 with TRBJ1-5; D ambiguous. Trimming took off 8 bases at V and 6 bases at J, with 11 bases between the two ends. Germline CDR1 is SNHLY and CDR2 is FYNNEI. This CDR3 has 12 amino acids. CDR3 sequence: CASSRVTQPQHF. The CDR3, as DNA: TGTGCCAGCTCGCGGGTAACTCAGCCCCAGCATTTT.

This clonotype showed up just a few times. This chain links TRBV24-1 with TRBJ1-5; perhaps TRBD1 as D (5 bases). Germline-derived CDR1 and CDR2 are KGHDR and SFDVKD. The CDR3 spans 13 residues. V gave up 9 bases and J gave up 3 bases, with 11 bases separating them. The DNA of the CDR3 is TGTGCCACCCAAGACAGTACCAATCAGCCCCAGCATTTT. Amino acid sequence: CATQDSTNQPQHF.

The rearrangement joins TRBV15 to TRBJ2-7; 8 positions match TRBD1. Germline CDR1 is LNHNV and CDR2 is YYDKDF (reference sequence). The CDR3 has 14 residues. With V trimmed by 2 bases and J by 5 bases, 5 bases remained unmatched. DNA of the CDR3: TGTGCCACCAGCAGATTGGCGGACAGGGACGAGCAGTACTTC. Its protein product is CATSRLADRDEQYF.

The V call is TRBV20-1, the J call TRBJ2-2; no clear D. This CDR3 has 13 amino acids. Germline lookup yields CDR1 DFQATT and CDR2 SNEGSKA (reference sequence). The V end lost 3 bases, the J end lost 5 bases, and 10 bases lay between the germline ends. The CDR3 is CSARTRFTGELFF. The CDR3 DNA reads TGCAGTGCTAGGACTCGCTTTACCGGGGAGCTGTTTTTT.